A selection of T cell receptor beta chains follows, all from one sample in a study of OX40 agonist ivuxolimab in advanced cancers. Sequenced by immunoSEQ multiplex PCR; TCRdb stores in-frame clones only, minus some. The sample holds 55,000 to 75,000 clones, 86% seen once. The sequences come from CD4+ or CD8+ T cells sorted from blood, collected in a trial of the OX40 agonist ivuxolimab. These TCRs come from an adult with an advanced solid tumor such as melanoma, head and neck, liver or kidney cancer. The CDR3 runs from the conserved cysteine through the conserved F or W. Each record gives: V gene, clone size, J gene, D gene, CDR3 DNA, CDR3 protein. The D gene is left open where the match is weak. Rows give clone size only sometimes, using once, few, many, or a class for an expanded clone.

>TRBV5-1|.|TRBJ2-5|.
TGCGCCAGCAGCTTGGCCGCTAGCTCACAAGAGACCCAGTACTTC
CASSLAASSQETQYF
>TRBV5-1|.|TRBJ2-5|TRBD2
TGCGCCAGCAGCTTGCAGGCTAGCGGAGGGGAGACCCAGTACTTC
CASSLQASGGETQYF
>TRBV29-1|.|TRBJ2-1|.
TGCAGCGGTACAGGGATCAGGAGCTCCTACAATGAGCAGTTCTTC
CSGTGIRSSYNEQFF
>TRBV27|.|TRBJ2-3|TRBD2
TGTGCCAGCAGTTTCGGCGGGAGTATGGCAGATACGCAGTATTTT
CASSFGGSMADTQYF
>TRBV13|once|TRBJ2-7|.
TGTGCCAGCAGCTTGGAACCGACCTCGGGGTCCTACGAGCAGTACTTC
CASSLEPTSGSYEQYF
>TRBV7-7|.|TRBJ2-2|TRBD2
TGTGCTAGCAGCGCGGGACTAGCGGGACGAAACACCGGGGAGCTGTTTTTT
CASSAGLAGRNTGELFF
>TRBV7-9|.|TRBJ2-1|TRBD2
TGTGCCAGCAGTCCGTGGGGGGGAAAAACCTACAATGAGCAGTTCTTC
CASSPWGGKTYNEQFF
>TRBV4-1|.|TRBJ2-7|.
TGCGCCAGCAGCAGGACCCTTATCGGGGACGAGCAGTACTTC
CASSRTLIGDEQYF
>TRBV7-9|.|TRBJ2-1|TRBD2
TGTGCCAGCAGCCCGCCGGGACTAGCGGCTAATGAGCAGTTCTTC
CASSPPGLAANEQFF
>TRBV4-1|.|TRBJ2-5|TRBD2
TGCGCCAGCAGCCAAGGGACTAGCGGGAGTTTGGGGACCCAGTACTTC
CASSQGTSGSLGTQYF
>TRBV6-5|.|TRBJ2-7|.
TGTGCCAGCAGTTACTCGGCGAACGGGAACTACGAGCAGTACTTC
CASSYSANGNYEQYF
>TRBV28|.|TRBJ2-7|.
TGTGCCAGCAGAAAGGGCCACTCCTACGAGCAGTACTTC
CASRKGHSYEQYF
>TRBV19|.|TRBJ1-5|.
TGTGCCAGTAGTGACAGTAATCAGCCCCAGCATTTT
CASSDSNQPQHF
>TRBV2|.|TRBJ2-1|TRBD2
TGTGCCAGCACCCCGGCACTAGCGGGGGCCAGCTCCTACAATGAGCAGTTCTTC
CASTPALAGASSYNEQFF
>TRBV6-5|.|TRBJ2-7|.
TGTGCCAGCAGCCGGGACTTTGAATCCGAGCAGTACTTC
CASSRDFESEQYF
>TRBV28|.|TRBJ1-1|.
TGTGCCACCCTTGCCGGGACGGTGAACACTGAAGCTTTCTTT
CATLAGTVNTEAFF
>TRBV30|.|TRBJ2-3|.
TGTGCCTCGGAGGGTGGTCGAGGGGGGCCCGATACGCAGTATTTT
CASEGGRGGPDTQYF
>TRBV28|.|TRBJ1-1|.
TGTGCCAGCATCCCTGGACAGACGAACACTGAAGCTTTCTTT
CASIPGQTNTEAFF
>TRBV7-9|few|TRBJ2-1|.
TGTGCCAGCAGCTCCGATGGGGCGGGATCATACAATGAGCAGTTCTTC
CASSSDGAGSYNEQFF
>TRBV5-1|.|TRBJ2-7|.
TGCGCCAGCAGCTTGTCGACAGATAGCGAGCAGTACTTC
CASSLSTDSEQYF
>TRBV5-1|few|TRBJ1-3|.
TGCGCCAGCAGACGGGATGGGGCTGGAAACACCATATATTTT
CASRRDGAGNTIYF
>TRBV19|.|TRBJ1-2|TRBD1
TGTGCCAGTAGTGCGACCACAGGGGTAGGGTACTATGGCTACACCTTC
CASSATTGVGYYGYTF
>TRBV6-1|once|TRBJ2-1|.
TGTGCCAGCAGGGGAGTTAGATTTTACAATGAGCAGTTCTTC
CASRGVRFYNEQFF
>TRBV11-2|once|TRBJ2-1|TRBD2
TGTGCCAGCAGCAGAACCGGGACTAGTAATTCTTTCGGGCAGTTCTTC
CASSRTGTSNSFGQFF
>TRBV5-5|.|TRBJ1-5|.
TGTGCCAGCAGCTTGTCAGTGGGTAGCGACCAGCCCCAGCATTTT
CASSLSVGSDQPQHF
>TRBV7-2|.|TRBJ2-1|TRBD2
TGTGCCAGCAGTTTAGCGGGAGGGGGATTCAATGAGCAGTTCTTC
CASSLAGGGFNEQFF
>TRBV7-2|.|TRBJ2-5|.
TGTGCCAGCAGCTTAGAGTTAGCGGCCCTCCAAGAGACCCAGTACTTC
CASSLELAALQETQYF
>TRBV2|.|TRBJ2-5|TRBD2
TGTGCCAGCAGTGATCAGAGACTAGCGGGAGTAGAGACCCAGTACTTC
CASSDQRLAGVETQYF
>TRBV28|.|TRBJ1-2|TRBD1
TGTGCCAGCAGTTTGACAGGGTCTTGGTATGGCTACACCTTC
CASSLTGSWYGYTF
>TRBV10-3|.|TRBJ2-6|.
TGTGCCACCCGTCGGCAGGGAGGTACTGGGGCCAACGTCCTGACTTTC
CATRRQGGTGANVLTF
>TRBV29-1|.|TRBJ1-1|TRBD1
TGCAGCGTTGGCCAAAGCGGGACAGGGAAAACTGAAGCTTTCTTT
CSVGQSGTGKTEAFF
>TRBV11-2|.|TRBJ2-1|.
TGTGCCAGCAGCTTAGATCTAGTAGCGCGCTCCTACAATGAGCAGTTCTTC
CASSLDLVARSYNEQFF
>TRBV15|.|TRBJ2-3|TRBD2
TGTGCCACCAGCAGAGGTCAGACTAGCGGGAGGGGAGATACGCAGTATTTT
CATSRGQTSGRGDTQYF
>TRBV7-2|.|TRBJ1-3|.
TGTGCCAGCAGCCTGGGGACGTGGTCAAACACCATATATTTT
CASSLGTWSNTIYF
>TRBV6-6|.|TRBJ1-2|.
TGTGCCAGCAGCGTAAGCGGGGCGGAAGATGGCTACACCTTC
CASSVSGAEDGYTF
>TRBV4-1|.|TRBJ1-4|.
TGCGCCAGCAGCCGAGATCAGGGCGAAGGGGAAAAACTGTTTTTT
CASSRDQGEGEKLFF
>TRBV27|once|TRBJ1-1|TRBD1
TGTGCCAGCACCACAATCACAGGGGGCACTGAAGCTTTCTTT
CASTTITGGTEAFF
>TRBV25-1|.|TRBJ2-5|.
TGTGCCAGCAGTGAAAGGGGTTGGCAAGAGACCCAGTACTTC
CASSERGWQETQYF
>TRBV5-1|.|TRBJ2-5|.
TGCGCCAGCAGCTTGTTGGGGTCTGCCCAAGAGACCCAGTACTTC
CASSLLGSAQETQYF
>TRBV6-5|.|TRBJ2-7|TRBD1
TGTGCCAGCTCGGACAGGGGGTTGAGTTACGAGCAGTACTTC
CASSDRGLSYEQYF
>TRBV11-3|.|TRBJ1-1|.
TGTGCCAGCAGCTTGGGGGGCGCGAACACTGAAGCTTTCTTT
CASSLGGANTEAFF
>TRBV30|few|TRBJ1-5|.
TGTGCCTGGAGTGTAGGCCTAAATCAGCCCCAGCATTTT
CAWSVGLNQPQHF
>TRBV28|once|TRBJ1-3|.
TGTGCCAGCACCCTCGGAGGGAGTGGAAACACCATATATTTT
CASTLGGSGNTIYF
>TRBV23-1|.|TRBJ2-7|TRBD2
TGCGCCAGCAGTCACGTCTTAGAAGAACTAGCGACCCTATCGTACGAGCAGTACTTC
CASSHVLEELATLSYEQYF
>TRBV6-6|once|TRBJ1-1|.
TGTGCCAGCACCCCACGGGGGGGTGAAGCTTTCTTT
CASTPRGGEAFF
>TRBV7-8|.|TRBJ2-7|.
TGTGCCAGCAGCCCCAGGGGGGCGGGAGCCACCTACGAGCAGTACTTC
CASSPRGAGATYEQYF
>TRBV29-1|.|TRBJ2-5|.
TGCAGCGTTGATTTAGCGGAACGGCAGACCCAGTACTTC
CSVDLAERQTQYF
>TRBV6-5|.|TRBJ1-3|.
TGTGCCAGCAGTCCATTCTCTGGAAACACCATATATTTT
CASSPFSGNTIYF
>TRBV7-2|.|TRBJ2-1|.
TGTGCCAGCAGCTCCCTAGCGCGAATCTCCTACAATGAGCAGTTCTTC
CASSSLARISYNEQFF
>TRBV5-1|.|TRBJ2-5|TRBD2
TGCGCCAGCAGCTTTCTAGCGGGAGATTCAGAGACCCAGTACTTC
CASSFLAGDSETQYF
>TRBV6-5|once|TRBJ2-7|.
TGTGCCAGCAGTTACTATACAAGCTCCTACGAGCAGTACTTC
CASSYYTSSYEQYF
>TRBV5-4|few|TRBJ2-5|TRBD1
TGTGCCAGCAGCCTAGGACAGGGACGTCTGGAGACCCAGTACTTC
CASSLGQGRLETQYF
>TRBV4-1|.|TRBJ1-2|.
TGCGCCAGCAGCCGTGACAGGAACTATGGCTACACCTTC
CASSRDRNYGYTF
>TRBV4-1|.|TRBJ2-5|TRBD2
TGCGCCAGCAGCCAAGAGATCGGGAGGGAGAACCAAGAGACCCAGTACTTC
CASSQEIGRENQETQYF
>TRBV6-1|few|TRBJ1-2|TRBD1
TGTGCCAGCAGCGGGACAGTCTATGGCTACACCTTC
CASSGTVYGYTF